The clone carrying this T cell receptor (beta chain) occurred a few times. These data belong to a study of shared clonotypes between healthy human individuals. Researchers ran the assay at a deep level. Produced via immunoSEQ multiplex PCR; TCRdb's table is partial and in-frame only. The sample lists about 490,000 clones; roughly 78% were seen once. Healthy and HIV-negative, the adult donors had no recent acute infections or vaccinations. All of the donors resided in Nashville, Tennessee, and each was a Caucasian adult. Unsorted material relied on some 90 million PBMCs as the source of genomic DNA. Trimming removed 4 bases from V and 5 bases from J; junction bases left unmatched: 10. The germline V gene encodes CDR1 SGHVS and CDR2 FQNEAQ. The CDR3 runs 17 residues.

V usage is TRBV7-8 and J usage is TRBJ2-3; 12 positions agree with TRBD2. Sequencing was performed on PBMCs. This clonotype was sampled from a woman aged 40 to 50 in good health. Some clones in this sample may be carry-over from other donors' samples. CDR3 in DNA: TGTGCCAGCAGCTCGCCCGAGACTAGCGGGAGTTTAGATACGCAGTATTTT. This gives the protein CASSSPETSGSLDTQYF.